These 21 T cell receptor beta chains originate from one sample sequenced in a study of diagnostic markers for celiac disease. No DNA is given; TCRdb re-called the reads and lists each CDR3 protein once. This repertoire includes just over 1,500 distinct CDR3 sequences. Source material: either unsorted cells or a sorted T cell fraction (not recorded which). All receptors come from a human donor.

The chain employs TRBV19 and TRBJ2-2; the TCRdb D gene call, TRBD1, has no DNA to confirm it. The CDR3 covers 13 residues. Germline V gives CDR1 LNHDA, CDR2 SQIVND (reference sequence). The CDR3 sequence is CASSWTRAGELFF.

The CDR3 region is CASSLRGGTEAFF. This chain joins TRBV5-1 and TRBJ1-1; the TCRdb D gene call, TRBD1, has no DNA to confirm it. Germline V gives CDR1 SGHRS, CDR2 YFSETQ. CDR3 length: 13 residues.

Considering frequency, this clonotype is medium-sized. The chain couples TRBV18 to TRBJ1-1; TCRdb proposes TRBD1, but this gene call is untestable without DNA. The CDR3 loop spans 15 amino acids. Germline values: CDR1 KGHSH, CDR2 LQKENI. Here the CDR3 reads CASSPLGQGRFEAFF.

This clonotype is identified as medium-sized from frequency. This rearrangement joins TRBV27 to TRBJ1-1. This CDR3 is 16 amino acids long. Germline loops: CDR1 MNHEY, CDR2 SMNVEV (reference sequence). CDR3 region: CASSLRVFLFNTEAFF.

This clonotype is classed as medium-sized (0.01 to 0.1%) by frequency. The gene calls are TRBV30 and TRBJ2-2; the TCRdb D gene call, TRBD2, has no DNA to confirm it. The CDR3 runs 15 residues. The germline CDR1 and CDR2 sequences are GTSNPN and SVGIG (reference sequence). The CDR3 here is CAWSYSGWDTGELFF.

This clonotype is called medium-sized based on its frequency. The V call is TRBV27, the J call TRBJ1-5. Germline V gene sequence: CDR1 MNHEY, CDR2 SMNVEV (reference sequence). This CDR3 region has 13 residues. This CDR3 reads CASKAWVGEPQHF.

This clonotype counts as large by frequency. The chain is built from TRBV4-3 and TRBJ1-4. CDR3 length: 15 residues. The germline CDR1 and CDR2 sequences are LGHNA and YSLEER. Here the CDR3 reads CASSQDARAFEKLFF.

This clonotype counts as large by frequency. The rearrangement links TRBV12-3 or TRBV12-4 to TRBJ1-5; TCRdb's D call of TRBD1 is untestable without DNA. The CDR3 consists of 12 residues. This CDR3 is CASSRGGQPQHF.

In terms of frequency, this clonotype is large. The J gene is TRBJ1-6, the V gene TRBV20-1; no DNA is available, so the TRBD1 call from TCRdb remains unchecked. Germline V gives CDR1 DFQATT, CDR2 SNEGSKA (reference sequence). The CDR3 runs to 11 residues. The CDR3 here is CSADTGLPLHF.

The chain uses TRBV5-4 and TRBJ2-7; the D gene TCRdb calls, TRBD1, cannot be checked with no DNA. This CDR3 spans 13 amino acids. The germline gives CDR1 SGHNT, CDR2 YYREEE (reference sequence). The CDR3 sequence is CASSEGDFYEQYF.

This clonotype registers large (0.1 to 1%) by frequency. The genes are TRBV10-3 and TRBJ2-3. Germline loops: CDR1 ENHRY, CDR2 SYGVKD. The CDR3 has 13 amino acids. The CDR3 sequence: CAISAGETNTQYF.

The V and J genes are TRBV7-6 and TRBJ2-7; TCRdb gives TRBD2 as the D gene, but with no DNA this cannot be confirmed. CDR1 and CDR2 from the germline V gene are SGHVS and FNYEAQ. This CDR3 contains 13 residues. The CDR3: CASSTVQEGEQYF.

This clonotype ranks as medium-sized in terms of frequency. V gene TRBV29-1 combines with J gene TRBJ1-1. CDR3 size: 12 residues. Germline V CDR1 and CDR2: SQVTM, ANQGSEA. The CDR3 region is CSGGPSDTEAFF.

This chain joins TRBV6-5 and TRBJ2-3; without DNA, the TCRdb call of TRBD1 cannot be checked. CDR3 length: 15 residues. The germline gives CDR1 MNHEY, CDR2 SVGAGI. This CDR3 is CASAVGDRGLHTQYF.

This clonotype is deemed medium-sized by its frequency. The chain joins TRBV7-6 to TRBJ1-1. This CDR3 has 16 residues. Germline V CDR1 and CDR2: SGHVS, FNYEAQ. CDR3 amino acids: CASSLVQPEMNTEAFF.

The CDR3 is CASSLGGTSWAGDTQYF. J is TRBJ2-3 and V is TRBV5-4; TCRdb selects TRBD2, and the lack of DNA leaves this call unchecked. In germline, CDR1 is SGHNT, CDR2 YYREEE (reference sequence). The CDR3 sequence is 17 residues long.

This clonotype is deemed medium-sized by its frequency. This chain uses TRBV20-1 with TRBJ1-3. Germline CDR1 is DFQATT and CDR2 is SNEGSKA (reference sequence). This CDR3 has 19 amino acids. CDR3 protein: CSASGEGDARGISGNTIYF.

The V gene is TRBV20-1, the J gene TRBJ2-5. CDR3 length: 11 residues. Germline loops: CDR1 DFQATT, CDR2 SNEGSKA (reference sequence). CDR3 in amino acids: CSARPLETQYF.

By frequency, this clonotype registers medium-sized. V usage is TRBV20-1 and J usage is TRBJ2-1; no DNA is available, so the TRBD2 call from TCRdb remains unchecked. CDR1 is DFQATT, CDR2 SNEGSKA, per germline (reference sequence). The CDR3 covers 18 residues. CDR3 protein: CSARDRYPSSGSSLEQFF.

The rearrangement uses TRBV3-1 and TRBJ2-7; lacking DNA, the TRBD2 call made by TCRdb goes unchecked. This CDR3 has 12 residues. The germline gives CDR1 LGHDT, CDR2 YNNKEL (reference sequence). The CDR3 here is CASSLATYEQYF.

In terms of frequency, this clonotype is medium-sized. CDR3 loop: CAWSVPGVGGDTQYF. V and J are TRBV30 and TRBJ2-3; absent DNA, TCRdb's TRBD2 call cannot be checked. The CDR3 totals 15 residues. CDR1 GTSNPN and CDR2 SVGIG come from the germline V gene (reference sequence).